These 28 T cell receptor beta chains were all obtained from the same sample, sequenced in a study of cytomegalovirus exposure and HLA in healthy donors. The PCR had 60 Vbeta and 13 Jbeta primers. The assay was immunoSEQ multiplex PCR, and TCRdb's table has in-frame clones only and misses some. The sample holds around 120,000 clones, over 70% seen once. Sequencing was carried out using PBMCs. Receptors were obtained from a woman aged 50 to 65 in good health and CMV-seropositive.

This clone was found once. The rearrangement links TRBV10-3 to TRBJ2-7, with D possibly matching TRBD2 (6 bases). The CDR3 covers 13 residues. From germline, CDR1 is ENHRY and CDR2 SYGVKD. Trimming took off 10 bases at V and 0 bases at J, with 13 bases between the two ends. This CDR3 reads CATRDSGSYEQYF. The CDR3 coding sequence is TGTGCCACCCGGGACTCCGGCTCCTACGAGCAGTACTTC.

The chain joins TRBV29-1 to TRBJ2-3; D not certain. The CDR3 consists of 15 residues. CDR1 is SQVTM and CDR2 is ANQGSEA in the germline V gene. V lost 3 bases, J lost 0 bases, and 13 bases lay in between. CDR3 in amino acids: CSVEGLAHSTDTQYF. Written as DNA, the CDR3 is TGCAGCGTTGAGGGCCTCGCACATAGCACAGATACGCAGTATTTT.

The chain combines TRBV27 with TRBJ1-6, with TRBD1 matching 8 bases. The germline CDR1 and CDR2 sequences are MNHEY and SMNVEV (reference sequence). The CDR3 extends over 17 amino acids. Trimming removed 6 bases from V and 2 bases from J; junction bases left unmatched: 9. Here the CDR3 reads CASRQPTGGTYNSPLHF. The CDR3 DNA follows: TGTGCCAGCAGGCAGCCAACAGGGGGGACCTATAATTCACCCCTCCACTTT.

The J gene is TRBJ1-1, the V gene TRBV11-3; tentatively, D is TRBD1 (5 bases). The CDR3 spans 14 residues. V was shortened by 5 bases and J by 5 bases, with 15 bases between the two germline ends. Germline CDR1 and CDR2: SGHNT and YENEEA. CDR3 DNA: TGTGCCAGCAGCCCCGACGGGGGGGGAACTGAAGCTTTCTTT. It specifies CASSPDGGGTEAFF. The full variable domain, completed using reference TRBV11-3 and TRBJ1-1, is EAGVVQSPRYKIIEKKQPVAFWCNPISGHNTLYWYLQNLGQGPELLIRYENEEAVDDSQLPKDRFSAERLKGVDSTLKIQPAELGDSAVYLCASSPDGGGTEAFFGQGTRLTVV.

V gene TRBV6-5 combines with J gene TRBJ1-2; D not resolved. This CDR3 has 14 residues. The V gene lost 7 bases and the J gene lost 7 bases, with 19 bases spanning the gap. Germline CDR1 is MNHEY and CDR2 is SVGAGI. CDR3 sequence: CASIESRGGGGYTF. As DNA, the CDR3 is TGTGCCAGCATTGAGTCCCGCGGCGGAGGTGGCTACACCTTC.

The chain recombines TRBV13 with TRBJ1-1; D not resolved. The CDR3 is 14 residues long. V dropped 3 bases and J dropped 1 base, with 9 bases sitting between them. Germline CDR1 and CDR2: PRHDT and FYEKMQ (reference sequence). The CDR3 reads CASSFGGGNTEAFF. CDR3 sequence (DNA): TGTGCCAGCAGCTTCGGTGGAGGGAACACTGAAGCTTTCTTT.

The chain recombines TRBV14 with TRBJ1-2; D is undetermined. The length of the CDR3 is 13 residues. From germline, CDR1 is SGHDN and CDR2 FVKESK. The V and J ends lost 0 bases and 7 bases respectively, with 9 bases between them. CDR3 amino acids: CASSQDLGSGYTF. In DNA form, the CDR3 reads TGTGCCAGCAGCCAAGATTTAGGGAGTGGCTACACCTTC.

This chain joins TRBV30 and TRBJ2-1; TRBD2 might be the D (5 bases). V shed 0 bases and J shed 4 bases, with 13 bases lying between them. The CDR3 is made up of 15 amino acids. The germline CDR1 and CDR2 sequences are GTSNPN and SVGIG (reference sequence). The CDR3 sequence: CAWSVGSGSYNEQFF. The CDR3 DNA reads as TGTGCCTGGAGTGTTGGGTCGGGGAGTTACAATGAGCAGTTCTTC.

The rearrangement uses TRBV5-4 and TRBJ2-2, with 15 bases that match TRBD2. The CDR3 length is 15 residues. With 3 bases clipped from V and 6 bases from J, the junction kept 0 bases outside the gene matches. Germline V gene sequence: CDR1 SGHNT, CDR2 YYREEE (reference sequence). CDR3 region: CASSWTSGGAGELFF. The CDR3 region has the DNA TGTGCCAGCAGCTGGACTAGCGGGGGGGCCGGGGAGCTGTTTTTT.

The CDR3: CASSKDREYGYTF. CDR3 DNA: TGTGCCAGCAGCAAGGACCGGGAGTATGGCTACACCTTC. The V gene is TRBV11-1, the J gene TRBJ1-2; D unclear. This CDR3 is built from 13 residues. Germline V lookup: CDR1 SGHAT, CDR2 FQDESV (reference sequence). The ends were cut back, 5 bases at V and 5 bases at J, with 12 bases in the middle.

This clone was seen just once. This chain uses TRBV4-1 with TRBJ1-1; TRBD1 might be the D (6 bases). The CDR3 has 14 residues. Trimming removed 4 bases at V and 1 base at J, with 10 bases between. Germline lookup yields CDR1 MGHRA and CDR2 YSYEKL. The CDR3 protein is CASSPPGQNTEAFF. The CDR3, as DNA: TGCGCCAGCAGCCCGCCGGGACAGAACACTGAAGCTTTCTTT.

Points on this clone: The same CDR3 also results from other DNA sequences found in this sample. V and J are TRBV5-1 and TRBJ2-2, with 8 bases lining up with TRBD1. The length of the CDR3 is 15 residues. Unmatched junction bases numbered 3, after V lost 4 bases and J lost 1 base. Germline V CDR1 and CDR2: SGHRS, YFSETQ. CDR3 protein: CASSPGTGNTGELFF. The CDR3 coding sequence is TGCGCCAGCAGCCCCGGGACAGGGAACACCGGGGAGCTGTTTTTT.

The V and J genes are TRBV7-2 and TRBJ2-5; a weak D match, TRBD2 (5 bases). The V end was cut by 2 bases, the J end by 1 base, with 11 bases between. Germline V gene lookup returns CDR1 SGHTA and CDR2 FQGNSA. The CDR3 has 15 residues. CDR3 coding DNA: TGTGCCAGCAGCTTAAAGGCCGGGATCCAAGAGACCCAGTACTTC. It specifies CASSLKAGIQETQYF.

This clone was seen only a few times. The V call is TRBV29-1, the J call TRBJ2-1, with D possibly being TRBD1 (6 bases). The ends were cut back, 4 bases at V and 6 bases at J, with 16 bases in the middle. The CDR3 runs 14 residues. The germline V gene has CDR1 SQVTM and CDR2 ANQGSEA. The CDR3 DNA follows: TGCAGCGTTGCTGGGGGCCTAAAGCGCAATGAGCAGTTCTTC. Its protein is CSVAGGLKRNEQFF.

The chain joins TRBV19 to TRBJ1-4; 9 bases agree with TRBD1. The CDR3 extends over 15 amino acids. Per germline, CDR1 LNHDA and CDR2 SQIVND (reference sequence). Germline trimming cut 5 bases from V and 4 bases from J; bases unmatched to any gene: 5. This chain's CDR3 is CASSLRDRDNEKLFF. The CDR3 bases are TGTGCCAGTAGTTTGCGGGACAGGGATAATGAAAAACTGTTTTTT.

The chain uses TRBV7-7 and TRBJ2-1; no definite D call. Germline loops: CDR1 SSHAT, CDR2 FNYEAQ (reference sequence). This CDR3 has 13 amino acids. V lost 8 bases and J lost 5, with 13 bases in between. The CDR3 spells CASCIDPNNEQFF. CDR3 nucleotides: TGTGCCAGCTGCATAGATCCCAACAATGAGCAGTTCTTC.

The gene calls are TRBV7-2 and TRBJ2-2; 8 bases agree with TRBD1. This CDR3 contains 15 residues. The V and J ends lost 5 bases and 1 base, in that order; junction bases with no gene match: 3. Germline V gene data show CDR1 as SGHTA and CDR2 as FQGNSA. This chain's CDR3 is CASSPDRENTGELFF. CDR3 DNA: TGTGCCAGCAGCCCGGACAGGGAGAACACCGGGGAGCTGTTTTTT.

A word on this clone: This CDR3 is also generated by other DNA sequences in the sample. This chain uses TRBV19 with TRBJ1-5; 7 bases are a match to TRBD1. The trim removed 3 bases at V and 7 bases at J, leaving 6 bases unmatched. The CDR3 has 14 residues. The germline V gene has CDR1 LNHDA and CDR2 SQIVND (reference sequence). The CDR3 DNA is TGTGCCAGTAGTATCCTGGCAGGGGGGCAGCCCCAGCATTTT. Translated, it gives CASSILAGGQPQHF.

This clone was counted between two and nine times. This chain joins TRBV5-1 and TRBJ2-1, with a weak D call TRBD2 (6 bases). The CDR3 contains 14 residues. The germline V gene has CDR1 SGHRS and CDR2 YFSETQ. Trimming cost V 4 bases and J 5 bases, with 13 bases left between them. The CDR3, as DNA: TGCGCCAGCAGCACCGGAGGGCCAAACAATGAGCAGTTCTTC. The encoded protein is CASSTGGPNNEQFF.

The chain carries TRBV2 and TRBJ1-6; 10 bases match TRBD1. CDR3 length: 16 residues. V shed 6 bases, J shed 1 base, and the junction held 3 bases outside the gene matches. Germline V gives CDR1 SNHLY, CDR2 FYNNEI. In DNA form, the CDR3 reads TGTGCCAGCAGACCGGGACAGGGGTCCTATAATTCACCCCTCCACTTT. It is translated as CASRPGQGSYNSPLHF.

The genes are TRBV5-1 and TRBJ2-7; D might be TRBD2 (6 bases). Germline lookup yields CDR1 SGHRS and CDR2 YFSETQ. Between the trimmed V and J ends, which lost 0 bases and 5 bases, there was a span of 12 bases. The CDR3 is 14 residues long. Here the CDR3 DNA reads TGCGCCAGCAGCTTGGTCGGAGGGGTAAACGAGCAGTACTTC. Its translation: CASSLVGGVNEQYF.

The rearrangement links TRBV5-4 to TRBJ2-5; 7 nucleotides agree with TRBD2. V lost 4 bases and J lost 0; bases outside the gene matches: 9. Germline assignment: CDR1 SGHNT and CDR2 YYREEE (reference sequence). The CDR3 runs 16 residues. CDR3 in amino acids: CASSEGLAGNQETQYF. The CDR3 DNA reads TGTGCCAGCAGCGAAGGGTTAGCGGGCAACCAAGAGACCCAGTACTTC.

The chain joins TRBV7-3 to TRBJ2-1, with D unresolved. V was cut by 5 bases and J by 0 bases, with 11 bases left in between. Germline V lookup: CDR1 SGHTA, CDR2 FQGTGA. This CDR3 is 15 amino acids long. CDR3 sequence: CASSPLVSSYNEQFF. CDR3 bases: TGTGCCAGCAGCCCTCTAGTGAGCTCCTACAATGAGCAGTTCTTC.

The chain employs TRBV13 and TRBJ2-7; 7 bases match TRBD2. The CDR3 runs 15 residues. The junction had 7 bases not matched to a gene; V was cut back by 5 bases and J by 0 bases. CDR1 is PRHDT, CDR2 FYEKMQ, per germline (reference sequence). For the CDR3, the DNA is TGTGCCAGCAGCCCCTCGGGCGGGGGCTCCTACGAGCAGTACTTC. Amino acids: CASSPSGGGSYEQYF.

The chain employs TRBV18 and TRBJ1-6, with 9 bases that match TRBD1. The CDR3 sequence is 15 residues long. The J segment lost 10 bases and the V segment lost 2 bases, leaving 6 bases of the junction unmatched. CDR1 is KGHSH and CDR2 is LQKENI in the germline V gene. The CDR3 DNA follows: TGTGCCAGCTCACCATACTCAACAGGGGGCTCACCCCTCCACTTT. Its translation is CASSPYSTGGSPLHF.

The J gene is TRBJ2-1, the V gene TRBV19; tentative D call: TRBD2 (6 bases). The V and J ends lost 3 bases and 6 bases respectively, with 12 bases between them. The germline V gene encodes CDR1 LNHDA and CDR2 SQIVND (reference sequence). The CDR3 runs 14 residues. As DNA, the CDR3 is TGTGCCAGTAGTATCCCGGGAGTGGTCAATGAGCAGTTCTTC. Its translation is CASSIPGVVNEQFF.

CDR3 nucleotides: TGTGCCAGCAGCTTGGACAGGGAGGGAACTGAAGCTTTCTTT. Residues: CASSLDREGTEAFF. The V call is TRBV7-8, the J call TRBJ1-1; the match to TRBD1 covers 8 bases. V gave up 3 bases and J gave up 5 bases; unmatched junction bases: 5. The germline V gene encodes CDR1 SGHVS and CDR2 FQNEAQ. The CDR3 has 14 residues.

This chain connects TRBV10-1 to TRBJ2-2; a possible D gene is TRBD1 (5 bases). CDR3 size: 14 residues. V lost 6 bases, J lost 9 bases, and 17 bases lay in between. Germline CDR1 is WNHNN and CDR2 is SYGVQD (reference sequence). The CDR3: CASRARKGFRELFF. The CDR3 bases are TGCGCCAGCAGGGCCCGCAAGGGGTTCCGGGAGCTGTTTTTT.